The present entry profiles one T cell receptor (beta chain) with its context. CDR3 size: 14 residues. In germline, CDR1 is LGHDT, CDR2 YNNKEL (reference sequence). V lost 4 bases and J lost 5; bases outside the gene matches: 7. These data come from a study of blood T cell repertoires in COVID-19. Study as a whole: The analysed material was cDNA or gDNA that came from T cells, B-cell-depleted T cells, or PBMCs.

Authors' processing steps: Amplification with reference gene primers provided the estimates of nucleated cell counts. The assay was immunoSEQ multiplex PCR, and TCRdb's table has in-frame clones only and misses some. That table gives V, J and clone size, and the DNA gave D and trimming. Of some 200,000 clones detected, just over 85% appear once; the ten largest clones hold 3% to 4.5%. The participants were between about 18 and 95 years old and came from roughly 25 US areas. Cohorts were based on clinical histories the participants reported. The chain carries TRBV3-1 (or the pseudogene TRBV3-2) and TRBJ2-5, with 7 bases that match TRBD1. The receptor's source is a woman aged 40 to 50 with acute COVID-19. The sample was PBMCs or T cells enriched from blood (not recorded which). The CDR3 region has the DNA TGTGCCAGCAGCCCCCCGGGACAGAGGGAGACCCAGTACTTC. Residues: CASSPPGQRETQYF.